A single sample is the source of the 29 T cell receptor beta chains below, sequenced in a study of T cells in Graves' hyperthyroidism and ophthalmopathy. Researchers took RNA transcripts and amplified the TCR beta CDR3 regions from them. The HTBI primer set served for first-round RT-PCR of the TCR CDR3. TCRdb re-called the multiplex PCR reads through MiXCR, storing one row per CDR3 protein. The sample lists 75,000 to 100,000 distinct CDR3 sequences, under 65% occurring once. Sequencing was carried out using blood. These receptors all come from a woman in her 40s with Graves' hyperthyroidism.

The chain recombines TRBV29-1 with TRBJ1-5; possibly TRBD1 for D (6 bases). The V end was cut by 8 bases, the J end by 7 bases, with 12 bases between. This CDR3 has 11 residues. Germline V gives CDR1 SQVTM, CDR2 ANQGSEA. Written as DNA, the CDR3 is TGCAGCAGAGTGGGGGGCCAGCCCCAGCATTTT. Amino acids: CSRVGGQPQHF.

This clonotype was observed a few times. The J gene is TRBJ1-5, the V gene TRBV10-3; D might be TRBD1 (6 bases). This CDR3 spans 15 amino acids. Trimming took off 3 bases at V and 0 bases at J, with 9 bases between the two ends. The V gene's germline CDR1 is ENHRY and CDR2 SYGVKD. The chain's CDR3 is CAISEGTNSNQPQHF. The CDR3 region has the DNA TGTGCCATCAGTGAAGGGACAAATAGCAATCAGCCCCAGCATTTT.

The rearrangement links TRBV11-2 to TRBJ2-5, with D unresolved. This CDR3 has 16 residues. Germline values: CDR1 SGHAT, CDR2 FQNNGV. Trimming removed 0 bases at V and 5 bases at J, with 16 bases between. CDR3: CASSLELSRIGETQYF. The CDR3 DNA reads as TGTGCCAGCAGCTTAGAGCTTAGTAGGATCGGGGAGACCCAGTACTTC. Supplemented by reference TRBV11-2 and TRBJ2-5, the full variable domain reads EAGVAQSPRYKIIEKRQSVAFWCNPISGHATLYWYQQILGQGPKLLIQFQNNGVVDDSQLPKDRFSAERLKGVDSTLKIQPAKLEDSAVYLCASSLELSRIGETQYFGPGTRLLVL.

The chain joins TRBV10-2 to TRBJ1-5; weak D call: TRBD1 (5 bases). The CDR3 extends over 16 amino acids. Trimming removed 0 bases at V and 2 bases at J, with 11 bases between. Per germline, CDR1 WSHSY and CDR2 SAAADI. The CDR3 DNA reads TGCGCCAGCAGTGAGTCGTGGGGGTCGGGCAATCAGCCCCAGCATTTT. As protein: CASSESWGSGNQPQHF.

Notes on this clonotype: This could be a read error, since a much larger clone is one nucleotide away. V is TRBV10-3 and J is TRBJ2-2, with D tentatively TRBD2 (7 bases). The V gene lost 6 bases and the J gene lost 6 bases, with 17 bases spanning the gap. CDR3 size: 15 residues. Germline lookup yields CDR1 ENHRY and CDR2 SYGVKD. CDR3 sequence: CAIRGASGNAGELFF. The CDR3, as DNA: TGTGCCATCAGGGGGGCTAGCGGAAACGCCGGGGAGCTGTTTTTT.

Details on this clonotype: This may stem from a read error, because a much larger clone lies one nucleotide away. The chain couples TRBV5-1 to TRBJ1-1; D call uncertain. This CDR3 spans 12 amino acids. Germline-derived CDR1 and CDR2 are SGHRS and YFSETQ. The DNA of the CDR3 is TGCGCCAGCAGGGGAGGGAACACTGAAGCTTCCTTT. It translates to CASRGGNTEASF. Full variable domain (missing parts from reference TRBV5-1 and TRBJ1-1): KAGVTQTPRYLIKTRGQQVTLSCSPISGHRSVSWYQQTPGQGLQFLFEYFSETQRNKGNFPGRFSGRQFSNSRSEMNVSTLELGDSALYLCASRGGNTEASFGQGTRLTVV.

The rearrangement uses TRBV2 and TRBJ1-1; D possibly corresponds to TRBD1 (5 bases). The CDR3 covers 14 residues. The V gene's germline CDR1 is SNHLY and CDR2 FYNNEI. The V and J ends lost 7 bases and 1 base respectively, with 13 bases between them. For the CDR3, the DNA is TGTGCCAGCAATGGGGACGCGAGGAACACTGAAGCTTTCTTT. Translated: CASNGDARNTEAFF.

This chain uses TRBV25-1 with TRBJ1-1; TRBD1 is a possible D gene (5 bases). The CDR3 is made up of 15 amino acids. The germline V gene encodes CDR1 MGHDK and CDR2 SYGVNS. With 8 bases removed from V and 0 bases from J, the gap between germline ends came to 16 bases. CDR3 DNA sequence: TGTGCCAGCCACCACGATCTGGGGGTGAACACTGAAGCTTTCTTT. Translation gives CASHHDLGVNTEAFF.

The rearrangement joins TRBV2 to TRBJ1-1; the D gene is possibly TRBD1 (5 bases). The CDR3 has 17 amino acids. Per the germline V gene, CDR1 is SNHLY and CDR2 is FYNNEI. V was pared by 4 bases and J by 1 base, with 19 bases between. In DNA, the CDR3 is TGTGCCAGCAGTGTGACACGGGGCGGGACGACGAACACTGAAGCTTTCTTT. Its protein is CASSVTRGGTTNTEAFF.

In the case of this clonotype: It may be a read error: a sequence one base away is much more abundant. The CDR3 nucleotides read TGTGCCAGCAGCGAAGATCTAGTGGGAGGGACAGATACGCAGTATTTT. Residues: CASSEDLVGGTDTQYF. This chain connects TRBV7-8 to TRBJ2-3, with 7 bases fitting TRBD2. Trimming removed 5 bases from V and 3 bases from J; junction bases left unmatched: 11. Germline lookup yields CDR1 SGHVS and CDR2 FQNEAQ. The CDR3 is 16 amino acids. The full variable domain, with the rest looked up from reference TRBV7-8 and TRBJ2-3, is GAGVSQSPRYKVAKRGQDVALRCDPISGHVSLFWYQQALGQGPEFLTYFQNEAQLDKSGLPSDRFFAERPEGSVSTLKIQRTQQEDSAVYLCASSEDLVGGTDTQYFGPGTRLTVL.

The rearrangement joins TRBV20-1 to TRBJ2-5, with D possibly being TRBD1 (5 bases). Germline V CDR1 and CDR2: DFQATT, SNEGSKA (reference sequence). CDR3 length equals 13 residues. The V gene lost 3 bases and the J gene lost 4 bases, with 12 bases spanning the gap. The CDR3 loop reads CSASGRAVETQYF. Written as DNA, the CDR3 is TGCAGTGCTAGCGGCAGGGCCGTAGAGACCCAGTACTTC.

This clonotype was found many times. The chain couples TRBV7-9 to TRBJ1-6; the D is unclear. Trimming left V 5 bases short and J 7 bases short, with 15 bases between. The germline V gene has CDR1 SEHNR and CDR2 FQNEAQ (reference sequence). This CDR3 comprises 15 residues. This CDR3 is CASSRTLDPNSPLHF. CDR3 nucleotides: TGTGCCAGCAGCCGTACCCTCGATCCCAATTCACCCCTCCACTTT. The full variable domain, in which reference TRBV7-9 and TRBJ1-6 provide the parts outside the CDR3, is DTGVSQNPRHKITKRGQNVTFRCDPISEHNRLYWYRQTLGQGPEFLTYFQNEAQLEKSRLLSDRFSAERPKGSFSTLEIQRTEQGDSAMYLCASSRTLDPNSPLHFGNGTRLTVT.

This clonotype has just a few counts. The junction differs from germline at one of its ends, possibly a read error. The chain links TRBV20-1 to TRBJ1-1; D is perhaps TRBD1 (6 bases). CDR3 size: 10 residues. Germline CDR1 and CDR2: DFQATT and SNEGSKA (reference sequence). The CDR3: CSASADRRGF. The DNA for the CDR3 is TGCAGTGCTAGTGCCGACAGGCGAGGGTTT.

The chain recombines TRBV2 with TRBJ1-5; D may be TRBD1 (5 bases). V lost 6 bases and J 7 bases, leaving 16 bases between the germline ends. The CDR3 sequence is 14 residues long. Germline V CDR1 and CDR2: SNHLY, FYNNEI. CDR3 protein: CASRALAGGQPQHF. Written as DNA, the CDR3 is TGTGCCAGCAGAGCCCTGGCGGGGGGACAGCCCCAGCATTTT.

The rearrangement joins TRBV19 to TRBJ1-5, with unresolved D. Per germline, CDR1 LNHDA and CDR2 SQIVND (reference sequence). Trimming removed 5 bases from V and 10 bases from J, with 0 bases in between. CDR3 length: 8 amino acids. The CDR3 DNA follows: TGTGCCAGTAGTCCCCAGCATTTT. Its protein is CASSPQHF.

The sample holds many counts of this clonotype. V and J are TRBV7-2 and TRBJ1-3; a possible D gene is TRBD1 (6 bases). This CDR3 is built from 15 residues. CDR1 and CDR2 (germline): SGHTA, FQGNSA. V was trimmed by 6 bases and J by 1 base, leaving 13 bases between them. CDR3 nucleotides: TGTGCCAGCAGTACACAGGGAGGTTCTGGAAACACCATATATTTT. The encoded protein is CASSTQGGSGNTIYF.

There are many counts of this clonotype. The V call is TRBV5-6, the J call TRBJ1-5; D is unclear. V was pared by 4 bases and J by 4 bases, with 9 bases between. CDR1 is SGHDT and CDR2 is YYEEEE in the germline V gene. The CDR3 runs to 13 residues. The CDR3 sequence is CASSPGRNQPQHF. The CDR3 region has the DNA TGTGCCAGCAGCCCAGGACGGAATCAGCCCCAGCATTTT.

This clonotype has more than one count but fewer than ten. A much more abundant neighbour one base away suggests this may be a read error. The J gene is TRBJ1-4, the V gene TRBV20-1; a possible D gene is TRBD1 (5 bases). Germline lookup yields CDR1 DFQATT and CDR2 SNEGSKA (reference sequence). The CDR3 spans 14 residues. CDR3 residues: CSAIWGETNEKLLF. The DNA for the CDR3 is TGCAGTGCTATATGGGGGGAGACTAATGAAAAACTGCTTTTT.

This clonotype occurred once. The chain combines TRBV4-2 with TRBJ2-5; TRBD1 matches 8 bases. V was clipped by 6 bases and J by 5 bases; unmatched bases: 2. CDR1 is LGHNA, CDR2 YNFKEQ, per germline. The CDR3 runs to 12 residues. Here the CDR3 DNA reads TGTGCCAGCAGAAGACAGGGGGAGACCCAGTACTTC. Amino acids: CASRRQGETQYF.

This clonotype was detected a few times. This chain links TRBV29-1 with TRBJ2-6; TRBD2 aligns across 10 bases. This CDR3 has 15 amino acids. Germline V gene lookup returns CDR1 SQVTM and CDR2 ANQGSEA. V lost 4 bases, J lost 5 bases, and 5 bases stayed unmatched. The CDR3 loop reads CSVVLTSGRANVLTF. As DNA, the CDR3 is TGCAGCGTTGTCCTTACTAGCGGGAGGGCCAACGTCCTGACTTTC.

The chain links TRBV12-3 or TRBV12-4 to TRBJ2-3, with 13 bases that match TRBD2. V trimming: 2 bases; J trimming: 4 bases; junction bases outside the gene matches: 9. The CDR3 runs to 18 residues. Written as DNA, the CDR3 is TGTGCCAGCAGTTTAAGGAAAGGACTAGCGGGAGAGGCAGATACGCAGTATTTT. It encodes CASSLRKGLAGEADTQYF.

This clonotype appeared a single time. CDR3 nucleotides: TGTGCCAGCAGCTTAGGAGGGGGTGGATGGACTGAAGCTTTCTTT. Protein product: CASSLGGGGWTEAFF. The rearrangement uses TRBV7-2 and TRBJ1-1, with D tentatively TRBD1 (6 bases). Germline lookup yields CDR1 SGHTA and CDR2 FQGNSA. Between the trimmed V and J ends, which lost 1 base and 5 bases, there was a span of 14 bases. The CDR3 has 15 residues.

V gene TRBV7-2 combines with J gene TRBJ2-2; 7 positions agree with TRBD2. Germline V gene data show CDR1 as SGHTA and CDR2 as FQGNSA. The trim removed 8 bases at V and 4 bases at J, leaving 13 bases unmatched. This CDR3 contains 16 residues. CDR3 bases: TGTGCCAGCGGCGGGGCTGGCAGCGGGACCACCGGGGAGCTGTTTTTT. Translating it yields CASGGAGSGTTGELFF.

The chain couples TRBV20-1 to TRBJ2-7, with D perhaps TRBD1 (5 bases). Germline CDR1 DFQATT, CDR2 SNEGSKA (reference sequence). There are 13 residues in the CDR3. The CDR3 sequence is CSGQTTAPYEQYF. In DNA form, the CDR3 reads TGCAGCGGTCAGACGACAGCACCCTACGAGCAGTACTTC.

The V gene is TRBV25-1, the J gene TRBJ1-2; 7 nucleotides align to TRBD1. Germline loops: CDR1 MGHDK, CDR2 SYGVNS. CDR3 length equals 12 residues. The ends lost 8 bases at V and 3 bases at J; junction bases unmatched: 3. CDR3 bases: TGTGCCAGCTCCGACAGGGACTATGGCTACACCTTC. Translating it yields CASSDRDYGYTF.

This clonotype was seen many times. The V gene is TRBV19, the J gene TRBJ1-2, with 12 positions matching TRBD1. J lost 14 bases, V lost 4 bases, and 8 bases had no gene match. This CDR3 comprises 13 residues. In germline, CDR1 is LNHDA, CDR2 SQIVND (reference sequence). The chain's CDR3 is CASSKTGTGGNTF. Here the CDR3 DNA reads TGTGCCAGTAGTAAGACCGGGACAGGGGGCAATACCTTC.

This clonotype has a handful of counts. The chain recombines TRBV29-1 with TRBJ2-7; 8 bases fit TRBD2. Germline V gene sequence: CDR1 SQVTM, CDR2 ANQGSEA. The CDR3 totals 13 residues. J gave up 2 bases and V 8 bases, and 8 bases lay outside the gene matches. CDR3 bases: TGCAGCCAAGAGAGTAGCGGGACCTACGAGCAGTACTTC. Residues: CSQESSGTYEQYF.

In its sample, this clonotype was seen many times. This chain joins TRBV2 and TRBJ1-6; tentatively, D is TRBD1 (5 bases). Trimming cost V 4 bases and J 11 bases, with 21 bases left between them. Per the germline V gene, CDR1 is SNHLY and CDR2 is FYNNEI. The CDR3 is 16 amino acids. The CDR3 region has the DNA TGTGCCAGCAGTGGAATTTTAACGGGGCGATTGGCACCCCTCCACTTT. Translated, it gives CASSGILTGRLAPLHF. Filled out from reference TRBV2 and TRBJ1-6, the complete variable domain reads EPEVTQTPSHQVTQMGQEVILRCVPISNHLYFYWYRQILGQKVEFLVSFYNNEISEKSEIFDDQFSVERPDGSNFTLKIRSTKLEDSAMYFCASSGILTGRLAPLHFGNGTRLTVT.

CDR3 in DNA: TGTGCCACCAGCAGAGTGGGGGGGAGGGGAGAGACCCAGCATTTT. Its translation is CATSRVGGRGETQHF. The chain is built from TRBV15 and TRBJ1-5; D is perhaps TRBD1 (5 bases). The CDR3 covers 15 residues. With 1 base removed from V and 11 bases from J, the gap between germline ends came to 18 bases. The germline CDR1 and CDR2 sequences are LNHNV and YYDKDF (reference sequence).